The 26 T cell receptor beta chains given below trace back to one sample, sequenced in a study of vaccination effects on CD4 cells after COVID-19. Antigen-specific CD4+ T cells were expanded with viral peptide pools in the ViraFEST assay before sequencing. It was after around eleven days of culture that CD4+ T cells were isolated. Vaccinated recipients, who were negative for nucleocapsid antibodies, had no history of SARS-CoV-2 infection. The antigens these receptors bind are not known. Generated by immunoSEQ multiplex PCR, the TCRdb table keeps only in-frame clones and is missing some. The sample includes about 73,000 clones, roughly 79% of them seen just once. The material was CD4+ T cells from PBMCs cultured with HCoV-NL63 spike peptides, obtained before COVID-19 vaccination. The receptors derive from a human donor who received a COVID-19 vaccine.

The V and J genes are TRBV7-2 and TRBJ2-2, with D perhaps matching TRBD1 (5 bases). Trimming took off 2 bases at V and 6 bases at J, with 7 bases between the two ends. The CDR3 runs to 13 residues. Germline CDR1 SGHTA, CDR2 FQGNSA. In DNA form, the CDR3 reads TGTGCCAGCAGCTTACTAGGGGCCGGGGAGCTGTTTTTT. Translated: CASSLLGAGELFF.

The chain uses TRBV11-3 and TRBJ1-1, with D unclear. There are 13 residues in the CDR3. Germline CDR1 is SGHNT and CDR2 is YENEEA. Trimming cost V 5 bases and J 1 base, with 8 bases left between them. Here the CDR3 DNA reads TGTGCCAGCAGCCTTCAGTGGAACACTGAAGCTTTCTTT. Its protein is CASSLQWNTEAFF.

V is TRBV10-3 and J is TRBJ2-3, with 8 nucleotides matching TRBD2. V shed 4 bases, J shed 0 bases, and the junction held 3 bases outside the gene matches. CDR1 ENHRY and CDR2 SYGVKD come from the germline V gene. The CDR3 has 15 residues. CDR3 DNA sequence: TGTGCCATCAGTGTGATAGCGGGAAGCACAGATACGCAGTATTTT. Amino acid sequence: CAISVIAGSTDTQYF.

The chain uses TRBV30 and TRBJ1-5, with D unresolved. This CDR3 has 12 residues. CDR1 and CDR2 from the germline V gene are GTSNPN and SVGIG (reference sequence). Between the trimmed V and J ends, which lost 2 bases and 4 bases, there was a span of 6 bases. DNA for the CDR3: TGTGCCTGGAGTTCCCCGAATCAGCCCCAGCATTTT. It codes for CAWSSPNQPQHF.

The rearrangement uses TRBV7-8 and TRBJ2-2, with D perhaps TRBD1 or TRBD2 (6 bases each). The germline gives CDR1 SGHVS, CDR2 FQNEAQ. The germline V and J ends were trimmed by 1 base and 6 bases, with 12 bases remaining between them. This CDR3 has 15 amino acids. This CDR3 reads CASSLGRGASGELFF. DNA for the CDR3: TGTGCCAGCAGCTTAGGGAGGGGGGCTTCCGGGGAGCTGTTTTTT.

This clone has a handful of counts. The chain links TRBV7-2 to TRBJ1-5; a possible D gene is TRBD1 (5 bases). Germline V lookup: CDR1 SGHTA, CDR2 FQGNSA. CDR3 size: 13 residues. The V end lost 6 bases, the J end lost 5 bases, and 11 bases lay between the germline ends. CDR3 sequence (DNA): TGTGCCAGCAGTCCCGACAGAGATCAGCCCCAGCATTTT. This gives the protein CASSPDRDQPQHF.

The genes are TRBV10-3 and TRBJ2-1; D is tentatively TRBD1 or TRBD2 (5 bases each). Trimming left V 9 bases short and J 4 bases short, with 10 bases between. CDR3 length: 12 residues. CDR1 and CDR2 from the germline V gene are ENHRY and SYGVKD. In nucleotides, the CDR3 is TGTGCCATTGGGACCTCATACAATGAGCAGTTCTTC. The encoded protein is CAIGTSYNEQFF.

The V gene is TRBV7-9, the J gene TRBJ1-1; no reliable D call. Per germline, CDR1 SEHNR and CDR2 FQNEAQ (reference sequence). The ends were cut back, 0 bases at V and 1 base at J, with 6 bases in the middle. There are 14 residues in the CDR3. CDR3 region: CASSLAWGNTEAFF. CDR3 nucleotide sequence: TGTGCCAGCAGCTTAGCCTGGGGGAACACTGAAGCTTTCTTT.

The chain has TRBV18 and TRBJ2-7, with TRBD1 as a possible D gene (6 bases). Germline-derived CDR1 and CDR2 are KGHSH and LQKENI. Trimming pared 3 bases from V and 7 bases from J, leaving 13 bases between. The CDR3 is 13 residues long. CDR3 protein: CASSPNTGREQYV. CDR3 bases: TGTGCCAGCTCACCCAATACAGGGAGAGAGCAGTACGTC.

V usage is TRBV18 and J usage is TRBJ1-2, with D possibly matching TRBD1 (6 bases). V gave up 3 bases and J gave up 1 base, with 12 bases separating them. The CDR3 has 15 amino acids. CDR1 is KGHSH, CDR2 LQKENI, per germline. CDR3 loop: CASSPWTDHNYGYTF. CDR3 in DNA: TGTGCCAGCTCACCTTGGACAGACCATAACTATGGCTACACCTTC.

The V and J genes are TRBV10-3 and TRBJ1-2; 9 nucleotides agree with TRBD1. With 9 bases clipped from V and 2 bases from J, the junction kept 1 base outside the gene matches. The CDR3 loop spans 12 amino acids. Germline-derived CDR1 and CDR2 are ENHRY and SYGVKD. Here the CDR3 DNA reads TGTGCCATAGGACAGGGGAACTATGGCTACACCTTC. Translation: CAIGQGNYGYTF.

The sample holds one count of this clone. The V call is TRBV6-2 or TRBV6-3, the J call TRBJ1-1, with 7 bases fitting TRBD1. CDR3 length: 18 residues. Germline V gives CDR1 MNHEY, CDR2 SVGEGT. V was clipped by 0 bases and J by 4 bases; unmatched bases: 14. This CDR3 reads CASSYSSSSQGGSTEAFF. As DNA, the CDR3 is TGTGCCAGCAGTTACTCGAGTTCCTCCCAGGGGGGGAGCACTGAAGCTTTCTTT.

The genes are TRBV9 and TRBJ2-1; 7 bases match TRBD1. The CDR3 is 14 amino acids. Germline CDR1 is SGDLS and CDR2 is YYNGEE. The V gene end was trimmed by 0 bases and the J gene end by 5 bases; junction bases not matched to a gene: 2. CDR3 residues: CASSVVGTDNEQFF. CDR3 DNA: TGTGCCAGCAGCGTAGTAGGGACAGACAATGAGCAGTTCTTC. Full variable domain (remainder filled in from reference TRBV9 and TRBJ2-1): DSGVTQTPKHLITATGQRVTLRCSPRSGDLSVYWYQQSLDQGLQFLIQYYNGEERAKGNILERFSAQQFPDLHSELNLSSLELGDSALYFCASSVVGTDNEQFFGPGTRLTVL.

This clone occurred once. V usage is TRBV9 and J usage is TRBJ2-3; D uncertain. The CDR3 is made up of 13 amino acids. Trimming took off 1 base at V and 5 bases at J, with 8 bases between the two ends. Germline lookup yields CDR1 SGDLS and CDR2 YYNGEE. The CDR3 protein is CASSVTRVDTQYF. CDR3 sequence (DNA): TGTGCCAGCAGCGTAACCCGGGTAGATACGCAGTATTTT. The variable domain in full, with the rest retrieved from reference TRBV9 and TRBJ2-3, is DSGVTQTPKHLITATGQRVTLRCSPRSGDLSVYWYQQSLDQGLQFLIQYYNGEERAKGNILERFSAQQFPDLHSELNLSSLELGDSALYFCASSVTRVDTQYFGPGTRLTVL.

This clone has a handful of counts. This chain uses TRBV7-3 with TRBJ1-2, with unresolved D. CDR3 length: 13 residues. V dropped 5 bases and J dropped 2 bases, with 9 bases sitting between them. Germline loops: CDR1 SGHTA, CDR2 FQGTGA. The CDR3 bases are TGTGCCAGCAGCCACGGGGTCAACTATGGCTACACCTTC. It specifies CASSHGVNYGYTF.

The chain employs TRBV28 and TRBJ2-1; unclear D gene. Germline V lookup: CDR1 MDHEN, CDR2 SYDVKM. Trimming shortened V by 7 bases and J by 5 bases, and 12 bases separated the two germline ends. CDR3 length: 13 residues. The CDR3 DNA follows: TGTGCCAGCAAACGTCTACAAGACAATGAGCAGTTCTTC. This gives the protein CASKRLQDNEQFF.

This chain uses TRBV10-3 with TRBJ2-2; a weak D match, TRBD1 (6 bases). This CDR3 has 16 residues. CDR1 ENHRY and CDR2 SYGVKD come from the germline V gene. V shed 0 bases and J shed 3 bases, with 11 bases lying between them. CDR3 region: CAISESRDTYTGELFF. CDR3 nucleotide sequence: TGTGCCATCAGTGAGTCGAGGGACACCTACACCGGGGAGCTGTTTTTT.

This sequence joins TRBV3-1 (or the pseudogene TRBV3-2) and TRBJ1-5; D gene unclear. The CDR3 totals 18 residues. V was trimmed by 4 bases and J by 2 bases, leaving 21 bases between them. The germline gives CDR1 LGHDT, CDR2 YNNKEL (reference sequence). CDR3 nucleotides: TGTGCCAGCAGCCGGGTCATGGATGAGAGGTGTGGCAATCAGCCCCAGCATTTT. Translation: CASSRVMDERCGNQPQHF.

This chain connects TRBV9 to TRBJ1-2; TRBD1 might be the D (5 bases). CDR3 length: 13 amino acids. The V gene lost 2 bases and the J gene lost 4 bases, with 9 bases spanning the gap. From germline, CDR1 is SGDLS and CDR2 YYNGEE. The CDR3 here is CASSVRVGYGYTF. The DNA of the CDR3 is TGTGCCAGCAGCGTCAGGGTCGGCTATGGCTACACCTTC.

This chain joins TRBV7-9 and TRBJ2-2; no clear D. Germline V CDR1 and CDR2: SEHNR, FQNEAQ (reference sequence). The CDR3 spans 13 residues. Trimming took 2 bases from V and 6 from J, leaving 7 bases between them. This chain's CDR3 is CASSLMVPGELFF. The DNA of the CDR3 is TGTGCCAGCAGCTTAATGGTTCCCGGGGAGCTGTTTTTT.

The chain has TRBV3-1 (or the pseudogene TRBV3-2) and TRBJ2-3, with 7 bases fitting TRBD1. The CDR3 runs 17 residues. Germline lookup yields CDR1 LGHDT and CDR2 YNNKEL (reference sequence). V trimming: 4 bases; J trimming: 0 bases; junction bases outside the gene matches: 10. CDR3 sequence reads: CASSRGPGTASTDTQYF. The CDR3 DNA sequence: TGTGCCAGCAGCCGCGGGCCGGGGACAGCGAGCACAGATACGCAGTATTTT.

The CDR3, as DNA: TGTGCCAGTAGTATGGCGTCCGGTCCAGGAAATAACTATGGCTACACCTTC. The encoded protein is CASSMASGPGNNYGYTF. The chain has TRBV19 and TRBJ1-2, with no clear D. V was pared by 3 bases and J by 1 base, with 18 bases between. Germline values: CDR1 LNHDA, CDR2 SQIVND (reference sequence). The CDR3 has 17 amino acids.

This clone was seen once. The gene calls are TRBV10-1 and TRBJ2-3; D is ambiguous. Trimming stripped 5 bases from V and 0 bases from J, with 6 bases between. The CDR3 covers 13 residues. CDR1 and CDR2 (germline): WNHNN, SYGVQD (reference sequence). CDR3 bases: TGCGCCAGCAGTTCGACTAGCACAGATACGCAGTATTTT. It translates to CASSSTSTDTQYF.

CDR3 region: CASSFQDRGGYTF. The CDR3 DNA reads as TGTGCCAGCAGTTTCCAGGACAGGGGTGGCTACACCTTC. The V and J genes are TRBV12-3 or TRBV12-4 and TRBJ1-2, with 9 bases that match TRBD1. With V trimmed by 3 bases and J by 7 bases, 3 bases remained unmatched. The CDR3 contains 13 residues.

This clone was detected a few times. The chain is built from TRBV18 and TRBJ2-5; 7 positions agree with TRBD1. This CDR3 has 15 residues. The V segment lost 2 bases and the J segment 4 bases; nucleotides outside the gene matches: 7. Germline CDR1 reads KGHSH; CDR2 reads LQKENI. Written as DNA, the CDR3 is TGTGCCAGCTCACCAAGGGGGAACAGGGGAGAGACCCAGTACTTC. Its translation: CASSPRGNRGETQYF.

Only one count was recorded for this clone. The chain is built from TRBV6-5 and TRBJ2-1; D is unclear. Germline CDR1 MNHEY, CDR2 SVGAGI. The ends were cut back, 6 bases at V and 8 bases at J, with 17 bases in the middle. The CDR3 spans 14 residues. CDR3 loop: CASSRVPLRHEQFF. CDR3 DNA: TGTGCCAGCAGCCGGGTACCCCTCAGGCATGAGCAGTTCTTC.